This T cell receptor (beta chain) comes out of a study of blood T cell repertoires in COVID-19. Trimming removed 3 bases at V and 5 bases at J, with 10 bases between. This CDR3 region has 14 residues. Germline V gene data show CDR1 as SGHTA and CDR2 as FQGTGA. TCRdb's table, derived via immunoSEQ multiplex PCR, lists solely in-frame clones and lacks some. The sample shows about 150,000 clones, around 79% of them seen only once. The receptor was derived from a man aged 45-65 years with active or convalescent COVID-19. The rearrangement links TRBV7-3 to TRBJ2-2, with D possibly matching TRBD1 (6 bases). The material sequenced was peripheral blood. CDR3 amino acids: CASSLFQGTGELFF. The CDR3 nucleotides read TGTGCCAGCAGCTTGTTTCAGGGGACCGGGGAGCTGTTTTTT.